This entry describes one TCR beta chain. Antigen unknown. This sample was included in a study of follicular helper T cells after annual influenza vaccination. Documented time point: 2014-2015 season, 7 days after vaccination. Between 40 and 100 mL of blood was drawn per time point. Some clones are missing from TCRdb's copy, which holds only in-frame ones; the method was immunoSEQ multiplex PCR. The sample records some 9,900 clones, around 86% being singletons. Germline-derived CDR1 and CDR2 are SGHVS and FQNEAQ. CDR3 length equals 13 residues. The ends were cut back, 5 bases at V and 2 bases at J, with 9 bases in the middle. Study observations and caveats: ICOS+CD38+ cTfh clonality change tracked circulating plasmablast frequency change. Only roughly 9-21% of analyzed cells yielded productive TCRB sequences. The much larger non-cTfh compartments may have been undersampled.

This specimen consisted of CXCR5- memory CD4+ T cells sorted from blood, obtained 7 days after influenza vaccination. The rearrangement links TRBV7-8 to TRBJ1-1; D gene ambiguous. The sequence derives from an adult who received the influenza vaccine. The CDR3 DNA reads TGTGCCAGCAGCAGAACAGAAAACACTGAAGCTTTCTTT. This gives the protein CASSRTENTEAFF.